The present TCR beta chain was sequenced within a study of CD8+CD57+ T cells in acquired aplastic anemia. Study-level information: DNA per sorted CD4+ or CD8+ sample ranged about 0.19 to 30 ug, averaging about 3 ug.

Investigators profiled TCR beta VDJ and CDR3 from genomic DNA template. TCRdb ran MiXCR on the reads and lists one entry per CDR3 protein. The table lists some 190,000 distinct CDR3 sequences, under 55% of them singletons. CDR1 is SGHAT and CDR2 is FQDESV in the germline V gene (reference sequence). The length of the CDR3 is 17 residues. This clonotype was counted between two and nine times. Its cognate antigen is unknown. At one end, the junction sequence differs from germline, possibly due to a read error. The study's findings and limits: Significance was not reached for CD8+ Simpson's diversity between patients and controls.

The receptor comes from a human donor in good health. Sequenced: sorted CD4+, CD8+, or CD8+CD57+ T cells (not recorded which) from PBMCs. The gene calls are TRBV11-1 and TRBJ2-1; 11 nucleotides match TRBD2. The CDR3 here is CVSSLEVLAGEYNEQFF. For the CDR3, the DNA is TGTGTCAGCAGCTTAGAGGTACTAGCGGGAGAATACAATGAGCAGTTCTTC.